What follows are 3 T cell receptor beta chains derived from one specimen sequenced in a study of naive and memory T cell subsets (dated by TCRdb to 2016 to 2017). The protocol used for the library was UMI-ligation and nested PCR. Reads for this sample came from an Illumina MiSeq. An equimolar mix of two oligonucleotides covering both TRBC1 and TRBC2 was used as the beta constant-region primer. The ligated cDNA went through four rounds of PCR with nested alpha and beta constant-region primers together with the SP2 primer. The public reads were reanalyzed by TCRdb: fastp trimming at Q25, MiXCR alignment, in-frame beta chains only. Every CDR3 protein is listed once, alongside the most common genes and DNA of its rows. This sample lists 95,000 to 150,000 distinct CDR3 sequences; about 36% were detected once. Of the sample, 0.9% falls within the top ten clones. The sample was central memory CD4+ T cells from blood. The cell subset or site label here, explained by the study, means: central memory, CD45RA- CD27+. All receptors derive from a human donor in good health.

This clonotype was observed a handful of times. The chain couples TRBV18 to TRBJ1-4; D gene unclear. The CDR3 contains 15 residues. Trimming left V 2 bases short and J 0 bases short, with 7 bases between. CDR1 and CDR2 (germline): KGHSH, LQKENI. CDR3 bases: TGTGCCAGCTCACCAAGGATTGCAACTAATGAAAAACTGTTTTTT. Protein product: CASSPRIATNEKLFF.

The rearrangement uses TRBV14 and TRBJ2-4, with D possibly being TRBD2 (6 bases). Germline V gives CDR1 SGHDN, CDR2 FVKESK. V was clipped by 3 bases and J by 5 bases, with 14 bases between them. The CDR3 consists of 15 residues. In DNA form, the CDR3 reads TGTGCCAGCAGCCAGATTTCGGGGGTACAAAACATTCAGTACTTC. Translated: CASSQISGVQNIQYF.

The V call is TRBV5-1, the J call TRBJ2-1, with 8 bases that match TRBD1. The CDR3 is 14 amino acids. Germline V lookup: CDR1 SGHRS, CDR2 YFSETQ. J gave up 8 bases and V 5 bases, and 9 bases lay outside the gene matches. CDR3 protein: CASRDRVFDDEQFF. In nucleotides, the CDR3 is TGCGCCAGCAGGGACAGGGTCTTTGACGATGAGCAGTTCTTC.